The present TCR beta chain was sequenced within a study of T-cell reconstitution after alpha-beta-depleted transplantation in children. Overall study findings and caveats: Several hundred expanded graft clones reportedly gave rise to the alpha-beta T cells present about two months after transplant.

Unique molecular identifiers were used in preparing the TCRbeta library. TCRdb independently ran MiXCR on the PCR reads; one entry per CDR3 protein. The data show a few hundred thousand distinct CDR3 sequences, over 20% seen once. A note on this clonotype: Its antigen remains unidentified.

This CDR3 has 15 residues. Germline V gene sequence: CDR1 SGHVS, CDR2 FQNEAQ. Trimming left V 4 bases short and J 1 base short, with 11 bases between. The gene calls are TRBV7-8 and TRBJ1-5; weak D call: TRBD1 (5 bases). The source of this sequence is a boy in the first two years of life with Wiskott-Aldrich syndrome, due to receive a stem cell transplant. The source material was PBMCs, sampled before TCRalphabeta/CD19-depleted stem cell transplant. As DNA, the CDR3 is TGTGCCAGCAGCTCAGGGCGTCAGAGCAATCAGCCCCAGCATTTT. It specifies CASSSGRQSNQPQHF.